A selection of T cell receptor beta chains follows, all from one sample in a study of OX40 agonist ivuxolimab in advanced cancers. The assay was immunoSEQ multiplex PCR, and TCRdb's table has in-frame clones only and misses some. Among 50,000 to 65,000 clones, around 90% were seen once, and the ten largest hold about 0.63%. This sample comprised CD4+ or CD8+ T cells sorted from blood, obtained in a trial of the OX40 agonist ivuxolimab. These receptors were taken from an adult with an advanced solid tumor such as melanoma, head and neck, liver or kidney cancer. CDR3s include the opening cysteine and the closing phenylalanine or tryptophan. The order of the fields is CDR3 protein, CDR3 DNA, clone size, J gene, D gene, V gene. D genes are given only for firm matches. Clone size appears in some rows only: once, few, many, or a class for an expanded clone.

CDR3 protein: CASSRAGTTDTQYF; CDR3 DNA: TGTGCCAGTAGTCGGGCGGGTACCACAGATACGCAGTATTTT; clone size: once; J gene: TRBJ2-3; D gene: -; V gene: TRBV19
CDR3 protein: CASSSSRRVYNEQFF; CDR3 DNA: TGTGCCAGTAGTTCCAGTAGGAGAGTATACAATGAGCAGTTCTTC; clone size: -; J gene: TRBJ2-1; D gene: -; V gene: TRBV19
CDR3 protein: CASSRLAGTYEQYF; CDR3 DNA: TGTGCCAGCAGCCGACTAGCGGGTACCTACGAGCAGTACTTC; clone size: -; J gene: TRBJ2-7; D gene: TRBD2; V gene: TRBV11-2
CDR3 protein: CASSQPLRGRGGELFF; CDR3 DNA: TGCGCCAGCAGCCAACCACTCAGGGGGCGCGGCGGGGAGCTGTTTTTT; clone size: -; J gene: TRBJ2-2; D gene: TRBD1; V gene: TRBV4-1
CDR3 protein: CASSYFQAGGPGEQYF; CDR3 DNA: TGTGCCAGCAGTTATTTCCAAGCGGGAGGGCCGGGGGAGCAGTACTTC; clone size: -; J gene: TRBJ2-7; D gene: TRBD2; V gene: TRBV6-5
CDR3 protein: CASSRGDTQYF; CDR3 DNA: TGTGCCAGCAGCAGAGGGGATACGCAGTATTTT; clone size: -; J gene: TRBJ2-3; D gene: -; V gene: TRBV9
CDR3 protein: CASSGGGGETQYF; CDR3 DNA: TGTGCCAGCAGTGGGGGCGGCGGAGAGACCCAGTACTTC; clone size: -; J gene: TRBJ2-5; D gene: -; V gene: TRBV5-5
CDR3 protein: CASNQQGAHEQYF; CDR3 DNA: TGTGCCAGCAACCAACAGGGGGCCCACGAGCAGTACTTC; clone size: -; J gene: TRBJ2-7; D gene: TRBD1; V gene: TRBV6-1
CDR3 protein: CASSLEGARTGELFF; CDR3 DNA: TGCGCCAGCAGCTTGGAGGGGGCGAGAACCGGGGAGCTGTTTTTT; clone size: few; J gene: TRBJ2-2; D gene: TRBD1; V gene: TRBV5-1
CDR3 protein: CASSLVGGVEQYF; CDR3 DNA: TGCGCCAGCAGCTTGGTTGGGGGGGTCGAGCAGTACTTC; clone size: -; J gene: TRBJ2-7; D gene: TRBD2; V gene: TRBV5-1
CDR3 protein: CASSEGGSTDTQYF; CDR3 DNA: TGTGCCAGCAGTGAAGGGGGATCTACAGATACGCAGTATTTT; clone size: few; J gene: TRBJ2-3; D gene: -; V gene: TRBV6-1
CDR3 protein: CASSGTSGTTDTQYF; CDR3 DNA: TGTGCCAGCTCCGGGACTAGCGGGACCACAGATACGCAGTATTTT; clone size: -; J gene: TRBJ2-3; D gene: TRBD2; V gene: TRBV18
CDR3 protein: CASSMMWDTADTQYF; CDR3 DNA: TGTGCCAGTAGTATGATGTGGGACACAGCAGATACGCAGTATTTT; clone size: -; J gene: TRBJ2-3; D gene: -; V gene: TRBV19
CDR3 protein: CASSITGPRAGELFF; CDR3 DNA: TGTGCCAGCAGCATCACCGGGCCCCGGGCCGGGGAGCTGTTTTTT; clone size: -; J gene: TRBJ2-2; D gene: -; V gene: TRBV11-2
CDR3 protein: CASISDNSYEQYF; CDR3 DNA: TGTGCCAGCATCTCGGACAACTCCTACGAGCAGTACTTC; clone size: few; J gene: TRBJ2-7; D gene: -; V gene: TRBV6-5
CDR3 protein: CNLWRVPGEQYF; CDR3 DNA: TGCAATCTCTGGCGGGTTCCAGGCGAGCAGTACTTC; clone size: -; J gene: TRBJ2-7; D gene: -; V gene: TRBV29-1
CDR3 protein: CASSEGTGEATSPLHF; CDR3 DNA: TGTGCCAGCAGTGAAGGGACGGGGGAAGCGACTTCACCCCTCCACTTT; clone size: -; J gene: TRBJ1-6; D gene: -; V gene: TRBV6-1
CDR3 protein: CASSPGLNTGELFF; CDR3 DNA: TGTGCCAGCTCACCAGGGCTGAACACCGGGGAGCTGTTTTTT; clone size: -; J gene: TRBJ2-2; D gene: -; V gene: TRBV18
CDR3 protein: CAISGTSGRALTDTQYF; CDR3 DNA: TGTGCCATCAGTGGGACTAGCGGGAGGGCCCTCACAGATACGCAGTATTTT; clone size: once; J gene: TRBJ2-3; D gene: TRBD2; V gene: TRBV10-3
CDR3 protein: CASSPWTGGGAEQFF; CDR3 DNA: TGTGCCAGCAGCCCCTGGACAGGGGGAGGTGCTGAGCAGTTCTTC; clone size: -; J gene: TRBJ2-1; D gene: TRBD1; V gene: TRBV9
CDR3 protein: CASRVQTGLENNIQYF; CDR3 DNA: TGTGCCAGCAGGGTCCAAACGGGCCTCGAGAATAACATTCAGTACTTC; clone size: -; J gene: TRBJ2-4; D gene: -; V gene: TRBV2
CDR3 protein: CATSREVSGRSGERNEQFF; CDR3 DNA: TGTGCCACCAGCAGAGAAGTGAGTGGGAGGTCCGGGGAACGTAATGAGCAGTTCTTC; clone size: -; J gene: TRBJ2-1; D gene: -; V gene: TRBV15
CDR3 protein: CASSVSSGRGEQYF; CDR3 DNA: TGTGCCAGCAGTGTCTCTAGCGGGAGGGGGGAGCAGTACTTC; clone size: -; J gene: TRBJ2-7; D gene: TRBD2; V gene: TRBV27
CDR3 protein: CASSIGSSGPYEQYF; CDR3 DNA: TGTGCCAGCAGCATCGGGAGTAGCGGTCCCTACGAGCAGTACTTC; clone size: once; J gene: TRBJ2-7; D gene: -; V gene: TRBV9
CDR3 protein: CASSQGGTGVHNEQFF; CDR3 DNA: TGCGCCAGCAGCCAGGGGGGGACAGGGGTCCACAATGAGCAGTTCTTC; clone size: -; J gene: TRBJ2-1; D gene: TRBD1; V gene: TRBV5-1
CDR3 protein: CASSPTSTDIQYF; CDR3 DNA: TGTGCCAGCAGCCCAACGTCGACGGACATTCAGTACTTC; clone size: once; J gene: TRBJ2-4; D gene: -; V gene: TRBV5-4
CDR3 protein: CASSLNWPGGEAFF; CDR3 DNA: TGTGCCAGCAGCTTGAATTGGCCGGGTGGTGAAGCTTTCTTT; clone size: -; J gene: TRBJ1-1; D gene: -; V gene: TRBV5-4
CDR3 protein: CASSTGGAWTDTQYF; CDR3 DNA: TGTGCCAGTAGTACGGGGGGTGCTTGGACAGATACGCAGTATTTT; clone size: -; J gene: TRBJ2-3; D gene: TRBD2; V gene: TRBV19
CDR3 protein: CASTFRPGFLTDTQYF; CDR3 DNA: TGTGCCAGCACCTTCCGTCCAGGGTTTCTCACAGATACGCAGTATTTT; clone size: -; J gene: TRBJ2-3; D gene: -; V gene: TRBV11-2
CDR3 protein: CASGDQGARETQYF; CDR3 DNA: TGTGCCAGTGGGGACCAGGGGGCGCGGGAGACCCAGTACTTC; clone size: -; J gene: TRBJ2-5; D gene: TRBD1; V gene: TRBV19
CDR3 protein: CASSPLAGTSTDTQYF; CDR3 DNA: TGTGCCAGCAGCCCATTAGCGGGAACTAGCACAGATACGCAGTATTTT; clone size: -; J gene: TRBJ2-3; D gene: TRBD2; V gene: TRBV7-3
CDR3 protein: CAWRDPGQGLSYEQYF; CDR3 DNA: TGTGCCTGGAGAGACCCGGGACAGGGGCTCTCCTACGAGCAGTACTTC; clone size: -; J gene: TRBJ2-7; D gene: TRBD1; V gene: TRBV30
CDR3 protein: CASSLYRGVEKLFF; CDR3 DNA: TGTGCCAGCAGTTTATACAGGGGAGTGGAAAAACTGTTTTTT; clone size: -; J gene: TRBJ1-4; D gene: TRBD1; V gene: TRBV28
CDR3 protein: CAWTSRGGETQYF; CDR3 DNA: TGTGCCTGGACTTCTCGGGGGGGCGAGACCCAGTACTTC; clone size: -; J gene: TRBJ2-5; D gene: TRBD2; V gene: TRBV30
CDR3 protein: CASSRQGTSLWANVLTF; CDR3 DNA: TGTGCCAGTAGCCGACAGGGGACCTCCCTCTGGGCCAACGTCCTGACTTTC; clone size: -; J gene: TRBJ2-6; D gene: TRBD1; V gene: TRBV19
CDR3 protein: CASSPRLAGTYNEQFF; CDR3 DNA: TGTGCCAGCAGCCCCCGACTAGCGGGAACCTACAATGAGCAGTTCTTC; clone size: -; J gene: TRBJ2-1; D gene: TRBD2; V gene: TRBV9
CDR3 protein: CASSPRTASNQPQHF; CDR3 DNA: TGTGCCAGCTCACCGCGAACAGCTAGCAATCAGCCCCAGCATTTT; clone size: -; J gene: TRBJ1-5; D gene: -; V gene: TRBV18
CDR3 protein: CASMKSPGDVWYGYTF; CDR3 DNA: TGTGCCAGCATGAAGTCTCCAGGGGACGTTTGGTATGGCTACACCTTC; clone size: -; J gene: TRBJ1-2; D gene: -; V gene: TRBV2
CDR3 protein: CASSSRVLYNEQFF; CDR3 DNA: TGTGCCAGCAGCTCCAGGGTTTTGTACAATGAGCAGTTCTTC; clone size: -; J gene: TRBJ2-1; D gene: -; V gene: TRBV5-4
CDR3 protein: CASRPVAGVGETQYF; CDR3 DNA: TGTGCCAGCAGGCCCGTAGCGGGGGTAGGGGAGACCCAGTACTTC; clone size: -; J gene: TRBJ2-5; D gene: TRBD2; V gene: TRBV7-8
CDR3 protein: CASSLGGAGETDTQYF; CDR3 DNA: TGTGCCAGCAGCTTAGGGGGGGCGGGAGAAACAGATACGCAGTATTTT; clone size: -; J gene: TRBJ2-3; D gene: -; V gene: TRBV7-8
CDR3 protein: CASSNWGQKYEQYF; CDR3 DNA: TGTGCCAGTAGCAATTGGGGACAGAAGTACGAGCAGTACTTC; clone size: -; J gene: TRBJ2-7; D gene: TRBD1; V gene: TRBV19
CDR3 protein: CSARGATEAFF; CDR3 DNA: TGCAGTGCTAGGGGTGCCACTGAAGCTTTCTTT; clone size: -; J gene: TRBJ1-1; D gene: -; V gene: TRBV20-1
CDR3 protein: CASRGPSSYEQYF; CDR3 DNA: TGTGCCTCCCGGGGACCGAGCTCCTACGAGCAGTACTTC; clone size: -; J gene: TRBJ2-7; D gene: -; V gene: TRBV11-2
CDR3 protein: CASSVTSGRDTQYF; CDR3 DNA: TGTGCCAGCAGTGTAACTAGCGGGAGAGATACGCAGTATTTT; clone size: -; J gene: TRBJ2-3; D gene: TRBD2; V gene: TRBV2
CDR3 protein: CASTTGTTDEQYF; CDR3 DNA: TGTGCCAGCACGACAGGGACGACGGACGAGCAGTACTTC; clone size: few; J gene: TRBJ2-7; D gene: TRBD1; V gene: TRBV2
CDR3 protein: CATSSLGLAVYNEQFF; CDR3 DNA: TGTGCCACCAGCAGCCTAGGACTAGCGGTCTACAATGAGCAGTTCTTC; clone size: -; J gene: TRBJ2-1; D gene: TRBD2; V gene: TRBV15
CDR3 protein: CASSLSRLYGYTF; CDR3 DNA: TGTGCCAGCAGCTTGTCACGGCTGTATGGCTACACCTTC; clone size: -; J gene: TRBJ1-2; D gene: -; V gene: TRBV5-6
CDR3 protein: CASSGDRQETQYF; CDR3 DNA: TGTGCCAGCAGTGGGGACAGGCAAGAGACCCAGTACTTC; clone size: -; J gene: TRBJ2-5; D gene: TRBD1; V gene: TRBV6-1
CDR3 protein: CASSWQPSDGYTF; CDR3 DNA: TGCGCCAGCAGCTGGCAGCCTTCAGATGGCTACACCTTC; clone size: once; J gene: TRBJ1-2; D gene: -; V gene: TRBV5-1
CDR3 protein: CASGTGYEQYF; CDR3 DNA: TGTGCTAGCGGGACGGGGTACGAGCAGTACTTC; clone size: -; J gene: TRBJ2-7; D gene: TRBD2; V gene: TRBV27
CDR3 protein: CASSETWGSTGELFF; CDR3 DNA: TGTGCCAGCAGTGAAACCTGGGGATCCACCGGGGAGCTGTTTTTT; clone size: -; J gene: TRBJ2-2; D gene: -; V gene: TRBV6-1